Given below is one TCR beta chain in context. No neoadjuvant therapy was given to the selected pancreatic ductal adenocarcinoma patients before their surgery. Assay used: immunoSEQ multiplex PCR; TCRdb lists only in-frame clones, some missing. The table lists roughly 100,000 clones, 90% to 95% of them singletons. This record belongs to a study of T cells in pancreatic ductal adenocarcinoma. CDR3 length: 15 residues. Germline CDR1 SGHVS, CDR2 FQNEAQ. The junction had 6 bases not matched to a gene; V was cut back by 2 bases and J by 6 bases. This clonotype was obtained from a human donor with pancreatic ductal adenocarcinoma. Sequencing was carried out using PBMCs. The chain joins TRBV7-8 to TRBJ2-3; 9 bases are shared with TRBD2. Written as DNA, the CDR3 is TGTGCCAGCAGCTTATATGGACTAGCGTTGGATACGCAGTATTTT. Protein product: CASSLYGLALDTQYF. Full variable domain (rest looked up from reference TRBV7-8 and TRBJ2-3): GAGVSQSPRYKVAKRGQDVALRCDPISGHVSLFWYQQALGQGPEFLTYFQNEAQLDKSGLPSDRFFAERPEGSVSTLKIQRTQQEDSAVYLCASSLYGLALDTQYFGPGTRLTVL.